These 13 T cell receptor beta chains were sequenced from one sample in a study of response to subunit inactivated influenza vaccine. TCRdb processed the RT-PCR reads anew with MiXCR; each CDR3 protein has one entry. This table holds about 500,000 distinct CDR3 sequences, approximately 15% found once. The sequencing used CD4+ T cells sorted from PBMCs, collected around 25 months after vaccination. These receptor sequences come from a man between 50 and 75 years old who received an inactivated influenza vaccine.

The V and J genes are TRBV5-6 and TRBJ2-7; D remains ambiguous. Per the germline V gene, CDR1 is SGHDT and CDR2 is YYEEEE. This CDR3 has 14 amino acids. V dropped 0 bases and J dropped 3 bases, with 10 bases sitting between them. The CDR3 is CASSLVRTNYEQYF. DNA for the CDR3: TGTGCCAGCAGCTTGGTTCGTACTAACTACGAGCAGTACTTC.

V gene TRBV12-5 combines with J gene TRBJ2-7; D call uncertain. Trimming shortened V by 4 bases and J by 3 bases, and 4 bases separated the two germline ends. Per germline, CDR1 LGHNT and CDR2 FRNRAP. CDR3 length: 11 amino acids. CDR3 DNA: TGTGCTAGTGGTTCAGACTACGAGCAGTACTTC. This encodes CASGSDYEQYF.

The chain is built from TRBV20-1 and TRBJ2-1, with TRBD2 matching 12 bases. This CDR3 spans 16 amino acids. Trimming removed 2 bases from V and 6 bases from J; junction bases left unmatched: 8. Germline V gives CDR1 DFQATT, CDR2 SNEGSKA (reference sequence). The CDR3 DNA reads as TGCAGTGCTAGACCCGGCCTAGCGGGAGGGCTCAATGAGCAGTTCTTC. This encodes CSARPGLAGGLNEQFF.

This clonotype was seen many times. V gene TRBV12-3 or TRBV12-4 combines with J gene TRBJ1-4; 10 bases fit TRBD1. The V and J ends lost 4 bases and 3 bases, in that order; junction bases with no gene match: 5. The CDR3 runs to 16 residues. The CDR3 reads CASSSGTGVANEKLFF. CDR3 DNA sequence: TGTGCCAGCAGTTCCGGGACAGGGGTCGCTAATGAAAAACTGTTTTTT.

This clonotype was counted only a few times. This chain joins TRBV7-6 and TRBJ2-3, with 8 bases fitting TRBD1. The length of the CDR3 is 15 residues. J gave up 5 bases and V 2 bases, and 6 bases lay outside the gene matches. The germline V gene encodes CDR1 SGHVS and CDR2 FNYEAQ. The CDR3: CASSLSGGRGDTQYF. The CDR3 DNA reads TGTGCCAGCAGCTTATCAGGGGGCAGGGGAGATACGCAGTATTTT. Supplemented by reference TRBV7-6 and TRBJ2-3, the full variable domain reads GAGVSQSPRYKVTKRGQDVALRCDPISGHVSLYWYRQALGQGPEFLTYFNYEAQQDKSGLPNDRFSAERPEGSISTLTIQRTEQRDSAMYRCASSLSGGRGDTQYFGPGTRLTVL.

There are a few counts of this clonotype. The gene calls are TRBV20-1 and TRBJ1-1; D not certain. The CDR3 has 12 residues. CDR1 is DFQATT, CDR2 SNEGSKA, per germline (reference sequence). Trimming cost V 3 bases and J 4 bases, with 9 bases left between them. CDR3: CSASPGSTEAFF. The DNA of the CDR3 is TGCAGTGCTAGTCCAGGTTCCACTGAAGCTTTCTTT.

This clonotype has at least ten counts. J is TRBJ2-7 and V is TRBV10-3; perhaps TRBD2 as D (6 bases). Germline V gene sequence: CDR1 ENHRY, CDR2 SYGVKD. Deletions cut 4 bases from V and 0 bases from J, with 19 bases between. The CDR3 totals 17 residues. Here the CDR3 reads CAISGSRGSGSSYEQYF. In nucleotides, the CDR3 is TGTGCCATCAGTGGATCCCGTGGTAGCGGATCCTCCTACGAGCAGTACTTC.

This clonotype was recorded a few times. This chain links TRBV20-1 with TRBJ1-5, with D maybe TRBD1 (5 bases). This CDR3 region has 14 residues. V was cut by 3 bases and J by 2 bases, with 11 bases left in between. Germline V CDR1 and CDR2: DFQATT, SNEGSKA (reference sequence). CDR3 sequence reads: CSASSGGGNQPQHF. The CDR3 DNA follows: TGCAGTGCTAGTTCCGGGGGGGGCAATCAGCCCCAGCATTTT.

The chain recombines TRBV7-9 with TRBJ2-1; TRBD1 might be the D (6 bases). Trimming stripped 2 bases from V and 9 bases from J, with 17 bases between. The CDR3 runs to 15 residues. In germline, CDR1 is SEHNR, CDR2 FQNEAQ (reference sequence). The CDR3 protein is CASSLLGRGSSEQFF. CDR3 bases: TGTGCCAGCAGCTTATTGGGCAGGGGATCATCTGAGCAGTTCTTC.

This clonotype was recorded many times. The chain carries TRBV5-1 and TRBJ2-6; no clear D gene. V was cut by 0 bases and J by 3 bases, with 1 base left in between. CDR1 and CDR2 (germline): SGHRS, YFSETQ. The CDR3 spans 13 residues. CDR3 in DNA: TGCGCCAGCAGCTTGGATGGGGCCAACGTCCTGACTTTC. Translation gives CASSLDGANVLTF. The variable domain in full, with the rest retrieved from reference TRBV5-1 and TRBJ2-6, is KAGVTQTPRYLIKTRGQQVTLSCSPISGHRSVSWYQQTPGQGLQFLFEYFSETQRNKGNFPGRFSGRQFSNSRSEMNVSTLELGDSALYLCASSLDGANVLTFGAGSRLTVL.

This clonotype was counted only a few times. The chain is built from TRBV5-1 and TRBJ2-1; 11 nucleotides line up with TRBD2. CDR1 is SGHRS, CDR2 YFSETQ, per germline. V lost 4 bases to trimming and J lost 10 bases; unmatched junction nucleotides: 10. The CDR3 loop spans 15 amino acids. CDR3 in amino acids: CASSKTSGKATEQFF. The DNA of the CDR3 is TGCGCCAGCAGCAAGACTAGCGGGAAGGCTACCGAGCAGTTCTTC.

The chain uses TRBV5-1 and TRBJ2-2; D is perhaps TRBD2 (6 bases). Germline V CDR1 and CDR2: SGHRS, YFSETQ. V dropped 4 bases and J dropped 5 bases, with 18 bases sitting between them. The CDR3 totals 16 residues. For the CDR3, the DNA is TGCGCCAGCAGCCCAAGGCGGGGCGGTGGGACCGGGGAGCTGTTTTTT. This codes for CASSPRRGGGTGELFF.

The chain is built from TRBV4-2 and TRBJ2-3, with TRBD2 matching 11 bases. The CDR3 is 16 residues long. From germline, CDR1 is LGHNA and CDR2 YNFKEQ. The V segment lost 3 bases and the J segment 5 bases; nucleotides outside the gene matches: 7. The DNA of the CDR3 is TGTGCCAGCAGCCACATAGCGGGGGGGCCGAGAGATACGCAGTATTTT. Its translation: CASSHIAGGPRDTQYF.